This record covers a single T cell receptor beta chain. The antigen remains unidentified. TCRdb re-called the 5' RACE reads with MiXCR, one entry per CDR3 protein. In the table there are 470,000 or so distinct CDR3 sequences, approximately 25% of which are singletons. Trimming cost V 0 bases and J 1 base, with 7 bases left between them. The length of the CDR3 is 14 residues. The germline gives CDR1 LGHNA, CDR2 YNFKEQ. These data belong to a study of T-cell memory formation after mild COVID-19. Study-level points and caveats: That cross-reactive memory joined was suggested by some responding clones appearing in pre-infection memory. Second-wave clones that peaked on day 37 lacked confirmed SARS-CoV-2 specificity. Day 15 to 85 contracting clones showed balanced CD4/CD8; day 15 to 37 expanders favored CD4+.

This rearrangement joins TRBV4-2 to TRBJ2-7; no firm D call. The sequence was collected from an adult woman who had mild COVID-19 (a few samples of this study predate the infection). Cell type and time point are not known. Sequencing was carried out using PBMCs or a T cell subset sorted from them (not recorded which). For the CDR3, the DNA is TGTGCCAGCAGCCAAGACAGCCAGTCCTACGAGCAGTACTTC. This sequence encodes CASSQDSQSYEQYF.